A selection of T cell receptor beta chains follows, all from one sample in a study of blood T cell repertoires in COVID-19. TCRdb keeps only in-frame clones here, not all; method: immunoSEQ multiplex PCR. The table lists 200,000 to 300,000 clones, roughly 80% of them singletons, with about 6.3% in the top ten. The source material was peripheral blood. All receptors derive from a woman aged 55-70 years with active or convalescent COVID-19. Each CDR3 is given with its conserved first and last residue. The D gene is left open where the match is weak. Rows may omit the clone size; those that give it use once, few, many or a size class.

CDR3 protein,CDR3 DNA,D gene,clone size,V gene,J gene
CASSLRSGGGYTF,TGTGCCAGCAGCTTAAGGTCGGGGGGCGGCTACACCTTC,.,.,TRBV27,TRBJ1-2
CASSPSGIPPGNEQFF,TGTGCCAGCAGCCCTAGCGGGATTCCGCCCGGCAATGAGCAGTTCTTC,TRBD2,.,TRBV2,TRBJ2-1
CASSIATGANTGELFF,TGTGCCAGTAGTATTGCCACAGGGGCCAACACCGGGGAGCTGTTTTTT,TRBD1,.,TRBV19,TRBJ2-2
CASSQSLGLGGQYF,TGCGCCAGCAGTCAATCGTTAGGACTAGGGGGCCAGTACTTC,.,.,TRBV23-1,TRBJ2-5
CASRGQGARGHTGELFF,TGTGCCAGCAGGGGACAGGGGGCCCGGGGTCACACCGGGGAGCTGTTTTTT,TRBD1,.,TRBV5-5,TRBJ2-2
CASSVQAGGPYEQYF,TGTGCCAGCAGCGTACAAGCGGGAGGGCCTTACGAGCAGTACTTC,TRBD2,.,TRBV9,TRBJ2-7
CASSFQGWEFTDTQYF,TGTGCCAGCAGCTTTCAAGGTTGGGAGTTCACAGATACGCAGTATTTT,.,.,TRBV11-2,TRBJ2-3
CASSPPGFSTDTQYF,TGTGCCAGCAGCCCGCCGGGTTTTAGCACAGATACGCAGTATTTT,.,.,TRBV3-1/TRBV3-2,TRBJ2-3
CASSQAGGNYGYTF,TGTGCCAGCAGCCAAGCAGGGGGTAACTATGGCTACACCTTC,TRBD1,many,TRBV3-1/TRBV3-2,TRBJ1-2
CASTPPGQGNDVGGYTF,TGTGCCAGTACCCCACCGGGACAGGGGAATGACGTCGGTGGCTACACCTTC,TRBD1,.,TRBV19,TRBJ1-2
CASSPGTSGGARSYNEQFF,TGTGCTAGCAGCCCGGGGACTAGCGGGGGGGCTCGGTCCTACAATGAGCAGTTCTTC,TRBD2,.,TRBV7-7,TRBJ2-1
CASSNLGGQGNEQFF,TGTGCCAGCAGTAACCTCGGGGGACAGGGGAATGAGCAGTTCTTC,TRBD1,.,TRBV2,TRBJ2-1
CAISESGLAGGYEQYF,TGTGCCATCAGTGAGTCGGGACTAGCGGGAGGGTACGAGCAGTACTTC,TRBD2,.,TRBV10-3,TRBJ2-7
CASSPAPGGNYGYTF,TGTGCCAGCAGCCCCGCGCCAGGGGGCAACTATGGCTACACCTTC,TRBD1,.,TRBV3-1/TRBV3-2,TRBJ1-2
CASSLEPPFGGGRQYF,TGTGCCAGCAGCTTAGAACCCCCTTTTGGGGGAGGGCGGCAGTATTTT,TRBD2,once,TRBV7-6,TRBJ2-3
CASSAGWSGNTIYF,TGTGCCAGCAGTGCGGGTTGGAGCGGAAACACCATATATTTT,.,.,TRBV2,TRBJ1-3
CASSTPRPGQAGELFF,TGTGCCAGCAGCACCCCACGGCCAGGGCAAGCCGGGGAGCTGTTTTTT,.,once,TRBV21-1,TRBJ2-2
CAWEPPGQGNYGYTF,TGTGCCTGGGAACCTCCGGGACAGGGGAACTATGGCTACACCTTC,TRBD1,.,TRBV30,TRBJ1-2
CATSRDLGVNEQFF,TGTGCCACCAGCAGAGATCTAGGGGTCAATGAGCAGTTCTTC,.,.,TRBV15,TRBJ2-1